A selection of T cell receptor beta chains follows, all from one sample in a study of blood T cell repertoires in COVID-19. The table came from immunoSEQ multiplex PCR; TCRdb's copy has only in-frame clones and leaves some out. In the table there are 120,000 or so clones, around 82% of which are singletons. Material: peripheral blood. Source of these receptors: a woman in her sixties with acute or convalescent COVID-19. The CDR3 runs from the conserved cysteine through the conserved F or W. The D gene is left open where the match is weak. Rows give clone size only sometimes, using once, few, many, or a class for an expanded clone.

>TRBV28|16|TRBJ1-2|NA|TRBD1
CASRTPGQGIPSGYTF
TGTGCCAGCAGAACTCCGGGACAGGGGATTCCCTCTGGCTACACCTTC
>TRBV5-6|15|TRBJ1-6|NA|TRBD1
CASVTGAGFNSPLHF
TGTGCCAGCGTAACAGGGGCAGGATTTAATTCACCCCTCCACTTT
>TRBV6-5|14|TRBJ1-2|NA|NA
CASSPPGGAYGYTF
TGTGCCAGCAGTCCTCCCGGGGGAGCCTATGGCTACACCTTC
>TRBV2|16|TRBJ2-1|once|TRBD2
CASTSGGHPSYNEQFF
TGTGCCAGCACCTCGGGAGGACATCCCTCCTACAATGAGCAGTTCTTC
>TRBV28|12|TRBJ1-5|NA|NA
CASSLWAQPQHF
TGTGCCAGCAGTTTATGGGCCCAGCCCCAGCATTTT
>TRBV7-9|17|TRBJ2-3|NA|TRBD1
CASSLGLTGGIADTQYF
TGTGCCAGCAGCTTAGGATTGACAGGGGGAATCGCAGATACGCAGTATTTT
>TRBV19|13|TRBJ1-2|NA|TRBD1
CASRDRPNYGYTF
TGTGCCTCCCGGGACAGGCCAAACTATGGCTACACCTTC
>TRBV5-1|15|TRBJ2-2|NA|NA
CASTPRQDFTGELFF
TGCGCCAGCACCCCCCGGCAGGACTTCACCGGGGAGCTGTTTTTT
>TRBV6-2/TRBV6-3|16|TRBJ1-4|NA|NA
CASSLNRRTAAEKLFF
TGTGCCAGCAGTCTTAATCGACGGACAGCGGCGGAAAAACTGTTTTTT
>TRBV3-1/TRBV3-2|15|TRBJ2-5|once|TRBD1
CASSQAGQGGETQYF
TGTGCCAGCAGCCAAGCCGGACAGGGAGGAGAGACCCAGTACTTC
>TRBV5-1|14|TRBJ1-3|few|NA
CASSPGGSGNTIYF
TGCGCCAGCAGCCCCGGCGGCTCTGGAAACACCATATATTTT
>TRBV29-1|12|TRBJ1-2|NA|TRBD1
CSVHGQAGGYTF
TGCAGCGTCCATGGACAGGCGGGTGGCTACACCTTC
>TRBV7-2|14|TRBJ2-5|NA|NA
CASSLRGNQETQYF
TGTGCCAGCAGCTTACGGGGAAACCAAGAGACCCAGTACTTC
>TRBV7-8|13|TRBJ1-1|NA|NA
CASSQEVHTEAFF
TGTGCCAGCAGCCAGGAGGTCCACACTGAAGCTTTCTTT
>TRBV10-3|14|TRBJ1-6|NA|NA
CAISGNRDNSPLHF
TGTGCCATCAGTGGGAACAGAGATAATTCACCCCTCCACTTT
>TRBV4-1|15|TRBJ1-5|NA|NA
CASSQADRNNQPQHF
TGCGCCAGCAGCCAAGCAGACAGGAACAATCAGCCCCAGCATTTT
>TRBV3-1/TRBV3-2|14|TRBJ2-2|once|NA
CASSEYGVTGELFF
TGTGCCAGCAGCGAATACGGGGTCACCGGGGAGCTGTTTTTT
>TRBV24-1|16|TRBJ1-2|NA|TRBD1
CAASDPGPGTGHGYTF
TGTGCCGCCAGTGATCCCGGACCCGGGACAGGCCACGGCTACACCTTC
>TRBV6-5|12|TRBJ1-2|NA|NA
CASSPGSEGYTF
TGTGCCAGCAGTCCGGGGTCTGAGGGCTACACCTTC
>TRBV4-3|16|TRBJ1-2|NA|NA
CASSQETPVASKGYTF
TGCGCCAGCAGCCAAGAAACTCCGGTAGCCTCTAAGGGCTACACCTTC
>TRBV4-1|17|TRBJ1-1|NA|NA
CASSQEGWGRGDTEAFF
TGCGCCAGCAGCCAAGAAGGTTGGGGCAGGGGAGACACTGAAGCTTTCTTT
>TRBV4-3|17|TRBJ1-4|NA|TRBD1
CASSQGAGQGTNEKLFF
TGCGCCAGCAGCCAAGGTGCGGGACAGGGGACTAATGAAAAACTGTTTTTT
>TRBV20-1|13|TRBJ2-7|NA|NA
CSASRSDSYEQYF
TGCAGTGCTAGTCGGAGCGACTCCTACGAGCAGTACTTC
>TRBV14|13|TRBJ1-1|NA|NA
CASSQDSDTEAFF
TGTGCCAGCAGCCAAGACAGTGACACTGAAGCTTTCTTT
>TRBV6-5|15|TRBJ2-3|NA|NA
CASSYSSGPTDTQYF
TGTGCCAGCAGTTACTCGTCAGGGCCCACAGATACGCAGTATTTT
>TRBV5-1|11|TRBJ2-3|NA|NA
CASSFLDTQYF
TGCGCCAGCAGCTTCCTGGATACGCAGTATTTT
>TRBV18|17|TRBJ2-4|NA|TRBD1
CASSQEQGFLAKNIQYF
TGTGCCAGCTCACAAGAACAGGGGTTCCTAGCCAAAAACATTCAGTACTTC
>TRBV2|13|TRBJ2-7|once|NA
CASRTGFSYEQYF
TGTGCCAGCAGAACAGGGTTCTCCTACGAGCAGTACTTC
>TRBV28|17|TRBJ1-4|NA|TRBD1
CASSSRTGRATNEKLFF
TGTGCCAGCAGTTCCCGGACAGGGAGGGCAACTAATGAAAAACTGTTTTTT
>TRBV10-3|13|TRBJ1-6|NA|TRBD1
CAVGQGVDSPLHF
TGTGCCGTGGGACAGGGGGTTGATTCACCCCTCCACTTT
>TRBV29-1|12|TRBJ1-3|NA|NA
CSGGHGGNTIYF
TGCAGCGGCGGGCATGGGGGAAACACCATATATTTT
>TRBV7-3|14|TRBJ1-3|NA|TRBD1
CASSLTGGGNTIYF
TGTGCCAGCAGCTTGACAGGGGGCGGAAACACCATATATTTT
>TRBV4-2|17|TRBJ2-1|NA|NA
CASSQDRAGAIGVEQFF
TGTGCCAGCAGCCAAGACCGGGCGGGGGCGATTGGTGTTGAGCAGTTCTTC
>TRBV7-9|11|TRBJ1-1|NA|NA
CASTHQTEAFF
TGTGCCAGCACACACCAAACTGAAGCTTTCTTT
>TRBV6-5|15|TRBJ1-4|NA|NA
CASSYSGATDEKLFF
TGTGCCAGCAGTTACAGCGGGGCGACGGATGAAAAACTGTTTTTT
>TRBV7-9|15|TRBJ2-5|once|TRBD2
CASSLSGGAVQTQYF
TGTGCCAGCAGCCTTAGCGGGGGGGCCGTCCAGACCCAGTACTTC
>TRBV21-1|16|TRBJ2-5|NA|NA
CASSNYGTGGAETQYF
TGTGCCAGCAGCAATTATGGGACGGGGGGGGCGGAGACCCAGTACTTC
>TRBV7-6|15|TRBJ1-6|NA|NA
CASSLVEGGNSPLHF
TGTGCCAGCAGCTTAGTAGAGGGCGGTAATTCACCCCTCCACTTT
>TRBV11-2|17|TRBJ1-3|once|TRBD1
CASSLIVGQSSGNTIYF
TGTGCCAGCAGCTTAATAGTGGGACAGAGCTCTGGAAACACCATATATTTT
>TRBV14|18|TRBJ1-1|NA|TRBD1
CASSHDHGTGDLNTEAFF
TGTGCCAGCAGCCACGACCACGGGACAGGGGACTTGAACACTGAAGCTTTCTTT
>TRBV5-6|14|TRBJ1-2|NA|NA
CASSFPLRDYGYTF
TGTGCCAGCAGCTTTCCCCTGCGGGACTATGGCTACACCTTC
>TRBV6-2/TRBV6-3|15|TRBJ2-7|few|NA
CASSGYQESTYEQYF
TGTGCCAGCAGTGGGTACCAGGAATCGACCTACGAGCAGTACTTC
>TRBV5-1|15|TRBJ1-1|NA|NA
CASSLKGQYDTEAFF
TGCGCCAGCAGCTTGAAGGGACAATACGACACTGAAGCTTTCTTT
>TRBV5-1|15|TRBJ2-1|NA|TRBD1
CASSYGTGSLDEQFF
TGCGCCAGCAGCTACGGGACAGGGAGTCTGGATGAGCAGTTCTTC
>TRBV24-1|14|TRBJ1-5|NA|NA
CATRRDFTKQPQHF
TGTGCCACGAGGAGGGACTTTACTAAACAGCCCCAGCATTTT
>TRBV7-3|14|TRBJ2-1|once|TRBD2
CASSSGLAGGEQFF
TGTGCCAGCAGCTCCGGACTAGCGGGGGGTGAGCAGTTCTTC
>TRBV6-5|13|TRBJ2-1|once|NA
CASSSQAYNEQFF
TGTGCCAGCAGTTCCCAGGCCTACAATGAGCAGTTCTTC
>TRBV28|14|TRBJ1-2|once|TRBD1
CASSAQGPYYGYTF
TGTGCCAGCAGTGCACAGGGGCCCTATTATGGCTACACCTTC
>TRBV6-5|15|TRBJ1-6|NA|NA
CASSYGGAPNSPLHF
TGTGCCAGCAGTTACGGGGGGGCTCCGAATTCACCCCTCCACTTT
>TRBV11-2|16|TRBJ2-2|NA|TRBD2
CASSLRAGGPTGELFF
TGTGCCAGCAGCTTACGCGCGGGGGGGCCGACCGGGGAGCTGTTTTTT
>TRBV5-1|13|TRBJ1-1|NA|NA
CASSYDSDTEAFF
TGCGCCAGCAGCTACGACTCAGACACTGAAGCTTTCTTT
>TRBV6-5|16|TRBJ1-3|NA|NA
CASSYHGPNSGNTIYF
TGTGCCAGCAGTTACCACGGTCCTAACTCTGGAAACACCATATATTTT
>TRBV30|11|TRBJ2-7|few|NA
CAWKRSHEQYF
TGTGCCTGGAAACGGAGTCACGAGCAGTACTTC
>TRBV6-1|16|TRBJ1-4|NA|NA
CASSENQGTTNEKLFF
TGTGCCAGCAGTGAAAACCAGGGAACAACTAATGAAAAACTGTTTTTT